This T cell receptor beta chain originates from a study of T cell repertoires in cytomegalovirus infection. Overall study: HLA-B-restricted CMV epitopes that are well studied, plus recently identified HLA-C-restricted ones, were used by the study.

MiXCR, run by TCRdb on the reads, gives a single entry per CDR3 protein. The sample lists approximately 730,000 distinct CDR3 sequences; roughly 30% were seen once. This clonotype was seen a handful of times. Its matching antigen is unknown. Study-wide findings and caveats: HLA-C-restricted CMV-specific TCR beta clonotypes prevailed in the ex vivo response.

Germline V gives CDR1 SGHNT, CDR2 YYREEE (reference sequence). Trimming cost V 4 bases and J 6 bases, with 16 bases left between them. The CDR3 is 14 amino acids. This chain uses TRBV5-4 with TRBJ2-5; no definite D call. This receptor was identified in a human donor in good health (CMV status not recorded). Some clones in this sample may be carry-over from other donors' samples. The material sequenced was cultured PBMCs, taken from culture after CMV antigen stimulation. In DNA, the CDR3 is TGTGCCAGCAGCCCCTCGGTTAGCTTTAAGACCCAGTACTTC. Residues: CASSPSVSFKTQYF.